A single sample gave rise to the 23 T cell receptor beta chains below, sequenced in a study of blood T cells in healthy people across ages. Through a sample-barcoded 5' primer and a J-beta primer mix, a second PCR was run for roughly 7 to 11 cycles. TCRdb used MiXCR to reprocess the 5' RACE reads, holding one entry per CDR3 protein. The sample lists over a million distinct CDR3 sequences, 40% to 45% occurring once. The sequenced material came from blood. All receptors derive from a woman in her sixties or seventies in good health.

This clonotype was counted a few times. The V call is TRBV4-1, the J call TRBJ2-1, with D unresolved. V was trimmed by 1 base and J by 5 bases, leaving 12 bases between them. The CDR3 is 15 residues long. Germline values: CDR1 MGHRA, CDR2 YSYEKL. CDR3 in amino acids: CASSQAGSPNNEQFF. CDR3 coding DNA: TGCGCCAGCAGCCAAGCGGGCTCCCCCAACAATGAGCAGTTCTTC.

The sample holds a few counts of this clonotype. Here the CDR3 reads CASSSQSASYNEQFF. CDR3 DNA sequence: TGCGCCAGCAGCTCCCAATCGGCCTCCTACAATGAGCAGTTCTTC. The chain carries TRBV5-1 and TRBJ2-1; D ambiguous. The CDR3 consists of 15 residues. The germline V gene has CDR1 SGHRS and CDR2 YFSETQ. The V gene lost 3 bases and the J gene lost 0 bases, with 10 bases spanning the gap.

The chain has TRBV2 and TRBJ1-5; D gene unclear. This CDR3 has 14 residues. Germline V gene sequence: CDR1 SNHLY, CDR2 FYNNEI. V lost 5 bases and J 0 bases, leaving 8 bases between the germline ends. The CDR3 sequence: CASSTDYSNQPQHF. The CDR3 region has the DNA TGTGCCAGCAGTACCGACTATAGCAATCAGCCCCAGCATTTT.

This clonotype was observed a single time. The chain links TRBV20-1 to TRBJ2-2; 7 bases map to TRBD2. This CDR3 is 15 amino acids long. V lost 0 bases and J lost 1; bases outside the gene matches: 2. Germline V gene lookup returns CDR1 DFQATT and CDR2 SNEGSKA (reference sequence). CDR3: CSAREGGWNTGELFF. The CDR3 DNA sequence: TGCAGTGCTAGAGAGGGGGGGTGGAACACCGGGGAGCTGTTTTTT.

The CDR3 sequence: CASRGREEVWSVDNEQFF. The DNA of the CDR3 is TGTGCCAGCAGGGGGCGGGAGGAGGTCTGGTCGGTGGACAATGAGCAGTTCTTC. This chain uses TRBV7-8 with TRBJ2-1; 8 bases align to TRBD2. Germline loops: CDR1 SGHVS, CDR2 FQNEAQ. V trimming: 6 bases; J trimming: 5 bases; junction bases outside the gene matches: 18. CDR3 length equals 18 residues.

The rearrangement uses TRBV5-1 and TRBJ2-5; 8 bases fit TRBD2. Trimming took 0 bases from V and 11 from J; bases not matched to a gene: 12. Germline V lookup: CDR1 SGHRS, CDR2 YFSETQ. The CDR3 is 15 residues long. The CDR3, as DNA: TGCGCCAGCAGCTTGGACCTCAGCGGGAGTGTTGGGCAGTACTTC. It specifies CASSLDLSGSVGQYF.

The rearrangement uses TRBV4-3 and TRBJ2-7, with TRBD2 matching over 7 bases. With 2 bases clipped from V and 7 bases from J, the junction kept 14 bases outside the gene matches. This CDR3 comprises 16 residues. Germline assignment: CDR1 LGHNA and CDR2 YSLEER. This CDR3 is CASSQSLGREKKEQYF. In DNA, the CDR3 is TGCGCCAGCAGCCAATCCCTAGGGCGGGAGAAGAAGGAGCAGTACTTC.

This clonotype occurred a few times. The chain carries TRBV30 and TRBJ2-1, with a weak D call TRBD2 (5 bases). This CDR3 comprises 13 residues. V was trimmed by 3 bases and J by 7 bases, leaving 13 bases between them. From germline, CDR1 is GTSNPN and CDR2 SVGIG (reference sequence). CDR3 protein: CAWSEGLRNEQFF. The CDR3 DNA follows: TGTGCCTGGAGCGAGGGCTTGAGGAATGAGCAGTTCTTC.

The gene calls are TRBV21-1 and TRBJ2-7; TRBD2 is the table's D call, not checked against the DNA. TRBV21-1 is given as a pseudogene. The CDR3 has 16 residues. The CDR3 is CASSKGILAGVYEQYF. As DNA, the CDR3 is TGTGCCAGCAGCAAAGGAATACTAGCGGGAGTATACGAGCAGTACTTC.

This clonotype was detected a few times. The chain couples TRBV28 to TRBJ2-6, with a tentative D call TRBD1 (5 bases). V was trimmed by 3 bases and J by 3 bases, leaving 9 bases between them. The CDR3 has 15 residues. Germline-derived CDR1 and CDR2 are MDHEN and SYDVKM. In nucleotides, the CDR3 is TGTGCCAGCAGTTTTGGGCAGGGTGGGGCCAACGTCCTGACTTTC. It yields the protein CASSFGQGGANVLTF.

This chain's CDR3 is CASSYSTWGEQYF. DNA of the CDR3: TGTGCCAGCAGTTACTCCACGTGGGGCGAGCAGTACTTC. The J gene is TRBJ2-7, the V gene TRBV6-6; D gene unclear. Trimming took off 0 bases at V and 6 bases at J, with 9 bases between the two ends. Germline-derived CDR1 and CDR2 are MNHNY and SVGAGI (reference sequence). The CDR3 spans 13 residues.

V and J are TRBV20-1 and TRBJ2-5, with D maybe TRBD2 (5 bases). CDR1 is DFQATT and CDR2 is SNEGSKA in the germline V gene (reference sequence). Trimming removed 0 bases at V and 3 bases at J, with 14 bases between. The CDR3 loop spans 15 amino acids. The CDR3 sequence is CSARDGHLGEETQYF. The CDR3 DNA is TGCAGTGCTAGAGATGGGCACCTGGGAGAAGAGACCCAGTACTTC.

This clonotype was found once. This chain uses TRBV30 with TRBJ1-4; no firm D call. The CDR3 length is 13 residues. Germline V lookup: CDR1 GTSNPN, CDR2 SVGIG (reference sequence). V gave up 4 bases and J gave up 0 bases, with 6 bases separating them. The CDR3 sequence is CAWNWPTNEKLFF. CDR3 bases: TGTGCCTGGAACTGGCCAACTAATGAAAAACTGTTTTTT. Full variable domain (missing parts from reference TRBV30 and TRBJ1-4): SQTIHQWPATLVQPVGSPLSLECTVEGTSNPNLYWYRQAAGRGLQLLFYSVGIGQISSEVPQNLSASRPQDRQFILSSKKLLLSDSGFYLCAWNWPTNEKLFFGSGTQLSVL.

CDR3 coding DNA: TGCAGTGCTAGGGAGGCGGGGGCCCGAAAAGATACGCAGTATTTT. It specifies CSAREAGARKDTQYF. The gene calls are TRBV20-1 and TRBJ2-3; D might be TRBD2 (7 bases). Germline assignment: CDR1 DFQATT and CDR2 SNEGSKA (reference sequence). The CDR3 extends over 15 amino acids. Trimming left V 3 bases short and J 5 bases short, with 18 bases between.

V and J are TRBV2 and TRBJ2-1, with a weak D call TRBD2 (6 bases). V lost 3 bases, J lost 0 bases, and 24 bases lay in between. Germline lookup yields CDR1 SNHLY and CDR2 FYNNEI. CDR3 length: 20 residues. CDR3 DNA: TGTGCCAGCAGTGACTGGGCCTTGGCCATAGCGGATACCTCCTACAATGAGCAGTTCTTC. It codes for CASSDWALAIADTSYNEQFF.

The genes are TRBV7-2 and TRBJ2-7; tentatively, D is TRBD1 (6 bases). The CDR3 sequence is 15 residues long. Germline CDR1 reads SGHTA; CDR2 reads FQGNSA. V dropped 5 bases and J dropped 3 bases, with 17 bases sitting between them. CDR3: CASSTRQVKIYEQYF. CDR3 coding DNA: TGTGCCAGCAGCACCAGACAGGTTAAGATCTACGAGCAGTACTTC.

This sequence joins TRBV21-1 and TRBJ2-1; the D call of TRBD2 is as the table states it, not checked on the DNA. TRBV21-1 has pseudogene status. This CDR3 spans 19 amino acids. In DNA form, the CDR3 reads TGTGCCAGCAGCAAAGGGTTGAGAGGGTCTAGTAAATCCTACAATGAGCAGTTCTTC. This gives the protein CASSKGLRGSSKSYNEQFF.

The chain is built from TRBV28 and TRBJ2-7, with 8 bases aligning to TRBD1. The CDR3 consists of 14 residues. V was pared by 3 bases and J by 5 bases, with 6 bases of the junction left unmatched. Germline V gene sequence: CDR1 MDHEN, CDR2 SYDVKM. CDR3 sequence reads: CASSFWQGANEQYF. The CDR3 DNA reads TGTGCCAGCAGTTTTTGGCAGGGGGCTAACGAGCAGTACTTC.

The chain carries TRBV14 and TRBJ2-7; D may match TRBD1 or TRBD2 (5 bases each). The CDR3 spans 15 residues. V dropped 1 base and J dropped 5 bases, with 15 bases sitting between them. Germline values: CDR1 SGHDN, CDR2 FVKESK. The CDR3 bases are TGTGCCAGCAGCCAAGCCCTGAGGGGCAGGGACGAGCAGTACTTC. Residues: CASSQALRGRDEQYF.

The chain links TRBV5-1 to TRBJ2-5, with TRBD1 matching 8 bases. This CDR3 has 15 amino acids. J lost 2 bases, V lost 4 bases, and 7 bases had no gene match. Looked up from germline, CDR1 is SGHRS and CDR2 is YFSETQ. Here the CDR3 DNA reads TGCGCCAGCAGCGCTTGGGGACAGGTTCAAGAGACCCAGTACTTC. This translates into CASSAWGQVQETQYF.

This CDR3 reads CASSLEPGTGSGANVLTF. The CDR3 DNA follows: TGCGCCAGCAGCTTGGAACCCGGGACAGGGAGCGGGGCCAACGTCCTGACTTTC. The gene calls are TRBV5-1 and TRBJ2-6, with 9 bases aligning to TRBD1. V shed 0 bases, J shed 4 bases, and the junction held 8 bases outside the gene matches. The length of the CDR3 is 18 residues. Germline-derived CDR1 and CDR2 are SGHRS and YFSETQ.

With respect to this clonotype: One end of the junction varies from germline; a read error may be responsible. The chain uses TRBV3-1 and TRBJ2-7; D is unclear. The CDR3 extends over 13 amino acids. Looked up from germline, CDR1 is LGHDT and CDR2 is YNNKEL (reference sequence). The CDR3 sequence: CASGQGIGYEQYF. In DNA form, the CDR3 reads TGTGCCAGCGGCCAAGGAATCGGCTACGAGCAGTACTTC.

The chain has TRBV20-1 and TRBJ2-1, with D perhaps being TRBD1 or TRBD2 (5 bases each). CDR1 and CDR2 (germline): DFQATT, SNEGSKA (reference sequence). With 3 bases removed from V and 8 bases from J, the gap between germline ends came to 14 bases. The CDR3 totals 13 residues. CDR3 region: CSASNRDDYEQFF. The CDR3 nucleotides are TGCAGTGCTAGTAACCGGGACGATTATGAGCAGTTCTTC.